These 3 T cell receptor beta chains were all obtained from the same sample, sequenced in a study of T cell repertoires in cytomegalovirus infection. Which antigens these TCRs recognize remains unknown. TCRdb fed the reads into MiXCR, producing one record per CDR3 protein. The data contain about 330,000 distinct CDR3 sequences, around a third of them singletons. The sequences come from cultured PBMCs, collected from culture after CMV antigen stimulation. The receptors were sampled from a human donor in good health (CMV status not recorded). Some clones in this sample may be carry-over from other donors' samples.

This clonotype was counted a few times. The chain's CDR3 is CASSLGGLYTIYF. The CDR3 DNA follows: TGTGCCAGCAGCTTAGGTGGGCTTTACACCATATATTTT. V and J are TRBV7-8 and TRBJ1-3; unclear D gene. V lost 1 base and J 8 bases, leaving 9 bases between the germline ends. The germline gives CDR1 SGHVS, CDR2 FQNEAQ. The CDR3 extends over 13 amino acids.

The chain is built from TRBV6-2 or TRBV6-3 and TRBJ2-1; 8 positions match TRBD2. Trimming at V came to 0 bases and at J to 4 bases, leaving 8 bases not matched to a gene. The CDR3 loop spans 17 amino acids. Germline-derived CDR1 and CDR2 are MNHEY and SVGEGT. CDR3: CASSYSLTSGAYNEQFF. As DNA, the CDR3 is TGTGCCAGCAGTTACTCCTTAACTAGCGGAGCATACAATGAGCAGTTCTTC.

The chain couples TRBV19 to TRBJ1-1, with 8 nucleotides matching TRBD1. Germline trimming cut 5 bases from V and 6 bases from J; bases unmatched to any gene: 11. CDR3 length: 15 amino acids. The germline gives CDR1 LNHDA, CDR2 SQIVND (reference sequence). The CDR3 bases are TGTGCCAGTAGTCGCGGGACAGGCAGTGAGGCTGAAGCTTTCTTT. Translating it yields CASSRGTGSEAEAFF.